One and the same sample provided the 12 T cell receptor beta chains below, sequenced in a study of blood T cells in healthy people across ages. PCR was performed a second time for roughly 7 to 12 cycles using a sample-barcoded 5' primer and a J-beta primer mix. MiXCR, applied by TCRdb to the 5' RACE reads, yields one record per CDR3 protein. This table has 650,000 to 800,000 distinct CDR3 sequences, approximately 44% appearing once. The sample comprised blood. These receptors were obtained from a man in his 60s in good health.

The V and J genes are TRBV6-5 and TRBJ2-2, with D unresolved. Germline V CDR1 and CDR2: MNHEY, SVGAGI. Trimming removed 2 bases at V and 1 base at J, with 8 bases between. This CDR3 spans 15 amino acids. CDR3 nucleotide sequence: TGTGCCAGCAGTTACGCATCAGGGAACACCGGGGAGCTGTTTTTT. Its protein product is CASSYASGNTGELFF.

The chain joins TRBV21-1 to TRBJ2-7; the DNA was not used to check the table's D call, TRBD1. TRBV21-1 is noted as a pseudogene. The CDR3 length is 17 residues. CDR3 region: CASSKAFVRQGLNEQYF. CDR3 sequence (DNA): TGTGCCAGCAGCAAGGCTTTTGTGAGACAGGGGCTTAATGAGCAGTACTTC.

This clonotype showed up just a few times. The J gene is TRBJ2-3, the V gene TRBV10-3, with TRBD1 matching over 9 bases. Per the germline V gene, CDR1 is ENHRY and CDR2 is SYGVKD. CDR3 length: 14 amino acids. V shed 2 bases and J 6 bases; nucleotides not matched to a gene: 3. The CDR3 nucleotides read TGTGCCATCAGTGAGACGACAGGGGGGGATACGCAGTATTTT. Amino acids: CAISETTGGDTQYF.

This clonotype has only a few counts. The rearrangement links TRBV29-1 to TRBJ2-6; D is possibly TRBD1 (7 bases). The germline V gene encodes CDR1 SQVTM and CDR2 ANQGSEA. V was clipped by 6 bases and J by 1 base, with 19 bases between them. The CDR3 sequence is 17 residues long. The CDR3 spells CSVPTPRGVSGANVLTF. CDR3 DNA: TGCAGCGTCCCCACCCCCAGGGGGGTTTCTGGGGCCAACGTCCTGACTTTC.

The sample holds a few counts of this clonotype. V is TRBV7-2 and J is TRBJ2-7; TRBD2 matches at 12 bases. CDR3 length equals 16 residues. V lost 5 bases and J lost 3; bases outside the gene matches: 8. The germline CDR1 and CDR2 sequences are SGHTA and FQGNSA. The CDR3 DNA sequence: TGTGCCAGCAGCCCACAAGCTAGCGGGGGGGTCTACGAGCAGTACTTC. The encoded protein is CASSPQASGGVYEQYF.

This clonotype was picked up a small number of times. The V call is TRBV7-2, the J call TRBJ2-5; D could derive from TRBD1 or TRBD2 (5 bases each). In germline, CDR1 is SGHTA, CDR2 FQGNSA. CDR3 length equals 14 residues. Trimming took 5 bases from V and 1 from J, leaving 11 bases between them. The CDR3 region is CASSTGTVQETQYF. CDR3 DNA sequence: TGTGCCAGCAGCACCGGGACGGTCCAAGAGACCCAGTACTTC.

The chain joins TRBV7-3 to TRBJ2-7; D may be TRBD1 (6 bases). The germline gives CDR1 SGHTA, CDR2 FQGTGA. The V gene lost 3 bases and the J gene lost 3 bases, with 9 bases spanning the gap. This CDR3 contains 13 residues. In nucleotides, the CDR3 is TGTGCCAGCAGCTTTGGGACATTCTACGAGCAGTACTTC. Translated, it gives CASSFGTFYEQYF.

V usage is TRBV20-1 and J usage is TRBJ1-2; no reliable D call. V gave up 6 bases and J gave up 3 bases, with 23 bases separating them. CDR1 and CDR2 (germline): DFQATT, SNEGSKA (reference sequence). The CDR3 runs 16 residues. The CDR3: CSAKEIGINKDYGYTF. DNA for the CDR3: TGCAGTGCCAAGGAGATAGGGATAAATAAAGACTATGGCTACACCTTC.

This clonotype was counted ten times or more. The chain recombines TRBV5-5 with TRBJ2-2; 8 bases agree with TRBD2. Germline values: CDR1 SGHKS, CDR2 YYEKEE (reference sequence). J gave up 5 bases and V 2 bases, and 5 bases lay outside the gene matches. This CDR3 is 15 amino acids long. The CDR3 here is CASSFGSSGTGELFF. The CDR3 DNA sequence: TGTGCCAGCAGCTTTGGGTCTAGCGGGACCGGGGAGCTGTTTTTT.

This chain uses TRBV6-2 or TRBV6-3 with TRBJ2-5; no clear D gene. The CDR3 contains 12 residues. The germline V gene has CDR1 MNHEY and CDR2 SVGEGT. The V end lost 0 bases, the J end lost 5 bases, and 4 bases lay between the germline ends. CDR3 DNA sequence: TGTGCCAGCAGTTACTCCGACGAGACCCAGTACTTC. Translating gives CASSYSDETQYF.

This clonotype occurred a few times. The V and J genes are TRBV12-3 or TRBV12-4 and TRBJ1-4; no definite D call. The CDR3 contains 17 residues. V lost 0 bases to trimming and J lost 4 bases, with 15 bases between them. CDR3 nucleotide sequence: TGTGCCAGCAGTTTAGCGAGGAGGGTCCGGGGTAATGAAAAACTGTTTTTT. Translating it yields CASSLARRVRGNEKLFF.

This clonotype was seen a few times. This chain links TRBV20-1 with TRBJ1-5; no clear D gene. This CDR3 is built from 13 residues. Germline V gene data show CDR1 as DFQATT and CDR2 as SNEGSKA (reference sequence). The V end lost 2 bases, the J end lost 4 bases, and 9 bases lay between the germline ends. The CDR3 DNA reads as TGCAGTGCTAGAACTTCAGTGAATCAGCCCCAGCATTTT. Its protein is CSARTSVNQPQHF.